Shown below are 15 T cell receptor beta chains from a single sample sequenced in a study of blood T cell repertoires in COVID-19. Data came from immunoSEQ multiplex PCR; TCRdb stores just in-frame clones and leaves some out. The sample consists of some 68,000 clones, approximately 90% of them appearing once. The sequenced sample was peripheral blood. These receptors all stem from a woman in her fifties or sixties with COVID-19, enrolled during active disease.

This sequence joins TRBV7-9 and TRBJ2-5; 9 positions agree with TRBD2. This CDR3 contains 16 residues. Germline CDR1 SEHNR, CDR2 FQNEAQ (reference sequence). Trimming removed 2 bases from V and 4 bases from J; junction bases left unmatched: 8. This CDR3 is CASSLRSGSLLETQYF. The CDR3 region has the DNA TGTGCCAGCAGCTTACGTAGCGGGAGTCTATTAGAGACCCAGTACTTC.

The chain carries TRBV12-3 or TRBV12-4 and TRBJ2-1; possible D gene TRBD1, 6 bases. V lost 3 bases to trimming and J lost 5 bases, with 8 bases between them. This CDR3 spans 13 amino acids. CDR3 in amino acids: CASSLRGNNEQFF. As DNA, the CDR3 is TGTGCCAGCAGTTTGAGGGGGAACAATGAGCAGTTCTTC.

The chain combines TRBV6-5 with TRBJ1-3, with D unclear. The CDR3 is 13 amino acids. Germline-derived CDR1 and CDR2 are MNHEY and SVGAGI. Trimming took 8 bases from V and 2 from J, leaving 10 bases between them. This chain's CDR3 is CASLQLAGNTIYF. CDR3 sequence (DNA): TGTGCCAGCCTTCAACTTGCTGGAAACACCATATATTTT.

Points on this clone: A much larger clone sits a single nucleotide away, making a read error possible. Within the sample, other DNA sequences also encode this same CDR3. The chain joins TRBV9 to TRBJ1-6; D unresolved. CDR1 is SGDLS, CDR2 YYNGEE, per germline. With 1 base removed from V and 5 bases from J, the gap between germline ends came to 7 bases. The CDR3 sequence is 14 residues long. CDR3 sequence: CASSVRTDNSPLHF. The CDR3 nucleotides are TGTGCCAGCAGCGTACGAACAGATAATTCACCCCTCCACTTT.

The CDR3 nucleotides are TGTGCCATCAGTGAGTCAGAAGCGGTATTGGGGGAGCTGTTTTTT. Translated: CAISESEAVLGELFF. The V and J genes are TRBV10-3 and TRBJ2-2; tentative D call: TRBD2 (5 bases). In germline, CDR1 is ENHRY, CDR2 SYGVKD. V gave up 0 bases and J gave up 8 bases, with 13 bases separating them. The CDR3 runs 15 residues.

The CDR3 loop reads CATSDTRQPPYNEQFF. The CDR3 DNA follows: TGTGCCACCAGTGATACCAGACAGCCTCCGTACAATGAGCAGTTCTTC. The chain joins TRBV24-1 to TRBJ2-1; possibly TRBD1 for D (5 bases). This CDR3 comprises 16 residues. V gave up 3 bases and J gave up 4 bases, with 15 bases separating them. CDR1 and CDR2 from the germline V gene are KGHDR and SFDVKD.

The V and J genes are TRBV7-6 and TRBJ1-4; D not resolved. The germline V and J ends were trimmed by 1 base and 8 bases, with 17 bases remaining between them. The germline V gene has CDR1 SGHVS and CDR2 FNYEAQ. The CDR3 has 16 residues. In nucleotides, the CDR3 is TGTGCCAGCAGCTTAGGCCGAGGTGCAAGAGGGGAAAAACTGTTTTTT. Residues: CASSLGRGARGEKLFF.

Details on this clone: One end of the junction fails to match germline, which may point to a read error. As DNA, the CDR3 is TGTGCTAGCAGCCGCGGGACAGGGGTATCGCTAGCGGGAGAGAATGAGCAGTTCTTC. It encodes CASSRGTGVSLAGENEQFF. The V gene is TRBV7-7, the J gene TRBJ2-1; perhaps D is TRBD1 or TRBD2 (10 bases each). CDR1 and CDR2 from the germline V gene are SSHAT and FNYEAQ (reference sequence). This CDR3 has 19 amino acids. Full variable domain (outside the CDR3, taken from reference TRBV7-7 and TRBJ2-1): GAGVSQSPRYKVTKRGQDVTLRCDPISSHATLYWYQQALGQGPEFLTYFNYEAQPDKSGLPSDRFSAERPEGSISTLTIQRTEQRDSAMYRCASSRGTGVSLAGENEQFFGPGTRLTVL.

This chain joins TRBV20-1 and TRBJ2-7; D remains unclear. The CDR3 spans 10 residues. V was clipped by 4 bases and J by 5 bases, with 6 bases between them. Per the germline V gene, CDR1 is DFQATT and CDR2 is SNEGSKA (reference sequence). CDR3 in DNA: TGCAGTGCTATCAGGAACGAGCAGTACTTC. Its protein product is CSAIRNEQYF.

The chain combines TRBV7-9 with TRBJ1-1, with no clear D. This CDR3 comprises 16 residues. The germline V gene has CDR1 SEHNR and CDR2 FQNEAQ (reference sequence). Trimming shortened V by 3 bases and J by 3 bases, and 17 bases separated the two germline ends. CDR3 sequence (DNA): TGTGCCAGCAGCTTTTGGTTCCGGGGTCGCGACACTGAAGCTTTCTTT. It specifies CASSFWFRGRDTEAFF.

This clone has only a few counts. This sequence joins TRBV28 and TRBJ2-3; D might be TRBD2 (6 bases). The CDR3 consists of 14 residues. V was clipped by 8 bases and J by 6 bases, with 18 bases between them. Germline CDR1 is MDHEN and CDR2 is SYDVKM. In nucleotides, the CDR3 is TGTGCCAGCGGTCGACTAGGCCCCGTCGATACGCAGTATTTT. Its protein product is CASGRLGPVDTQYF.

The gene calls are TRBV12-3 or TRBV12-4 and TRBJ1-5, with no clear D. CDR3 length: 13 residues. V dropped 3 bases and J dropped 7 bases, with 10 bases sitting between them. CDR3 loop: CASSLKGGQPQHF. CDR3 DNA sequence: TGTGCCAGCAGTTTGAAGGGAGGACAGCCCCAGCATTTT.

CDR3 loop: CASTGTRSSYEQYF. The CDR3 DNA reads as TGCGCCAGCACGGGGACTCGAAGCTCCTACGAGCAGTACTTC. The V gene is TRBV10-2, the J gene TRBJ2-7; TRBD2 might be the D (6 bases). Germline CDR1 WSHSY, CDR2 SAAADI. Trimming left V 7 bases short and J 0 bases short, with 13 bases between. CDR3 size: 14 residues.

This chain uses TRBV9 with TRBJ2-4, with TRBD1 identical over 7 bases. The CDR3 contains 14 residues. The germline V gene has CDR1 SGDLS and CDR2 YYNGEE. Germline trimming cut 0 bases from V and 6 bases from J; bases unmatched to any gene: 3. CDR3 residues: CASSVGQGRNIQYF. Here the CDR3 DNA reads TGTGCCAGCAGCGTAGGACAGGGAAGAAACATTCAGTACTTC.

The chain carries TRBV5-4 and TRBJ2-3; D might be TRBD2 (6 bases). This CDR3 is built from 13 residues. V shed 9 bases and J shed 1 base, with 12 bases lying between them. Looked up from germline, CDR1 is SGHNT and CDR2 is YYREEE (reference sequence). In DNA, the CDR3 is TGTGCCACCGGGACTCCCCGCACAGATACGCAGTATTTT. Residues: CATGTPRTDTQYF. Drawing the rest from reference TRBV5-4 and TRBJ2-3, the complete variable domain is ETGVTQSPTHLIKTRGQQVTLRCSSQSGHNTVSWYQQALGQGPQFIFQYYREEENGRGNFPPRFSGLQFPNYSSELNVNALELDDSALYLCATGTPRTDTQYFGPGTRLTVL.